Below, 21 T cell receptor beta chains from the same sample are listed, as sequenced in a study of identical twins. TCRdb fed the 5' RACE reads into MiXCR, producing one record per CDR3 protein. In the table there are under 250,000 distinct CDR3 sequences, 7.5% of which are singletons. These data were likewise used in another study, on yellow fever vaccine responses in identical twins.

Sequences were obtained from memory (CD45RO+) T cells sorted from blood. These TCRs come from a woman aged 18 to 35 in good health.

This clonotype was seen many times. V is TRBV5-7 and J is TRBJ2-6, with TRBD2 identical over 8 bases. TRBV5-7 is flagged as an ORF with uncertain function. The CDR3 totals 17 residues. V was clipped by 4 bases and J by 0 bases; unmatched bases: 6. This CDR3 is CASSAGTRLSGANVLTF. DNA for the CDR3: TGTGCCAGCAGCGCCGGGACTAGACTCTCTGGGGCCAACGTCCTGACTTTC.

The rearrangement uses TRBV7-2 and TRBJ2-7; D might be TRBD2 (6 bases). V was shortened by 0 bases and J by 6 bases, with 9 bases between the two germline ends. CDR3 size: 13 residues. Germline values: CDR1 SGHTA, CDR2 FQGNSA. The CDR3, as DNA: TGTGCCAGCAGCTTAGCCGGGGGATTCGAGCAGTACTTC. Its protein is CASSLAGGFEQYF.

The chain combines TRBV4-3 with TRBJ2-1; tentatively, D is TRBD2 (6 bases). Germline loops: CDR1 LGHNA, CDR2 YSLEER. The ends were cut back, 2 bases at V and 2 bases at J, with 25 bases in the middle. This CDR3 has 20 amino acids. This CDR3 is CASSQRFGGARASPYNEQFF. The CDR3 nucleotides are TGCGCCAGCAGCCAACGGTTCGGAGGGGCTCGGGCTTCCCCCTACAATGAGCAGTTCTTC.

This rearrangement joins TRBV7-2 to TRBJ2-5, with D tentatively TRBD2 (6 bases). V was pared by 0 bases and J by 7 bases, with 18 bases between. The length of the CDR3 is 16 residues. Germline V gives CDR1 SGHTA, CDR2 FQGNSA. The CDR3 region is CASSLAGGKTQGTQYF. The CDR3 DNA reads TGTGCCAGCAGCTTAGCGGGGGGAAAAACCCAGGGGACCCAGTACTTC.

This clonotype was observed a few times. The chain recombines TRBV12-3 or TRBV12-4 with TRBJ2-2, with D perhaps TRBD1 (5 bases). The V and J ends lost 5 bases and 1 base respectively, with 17 bases between them. The CDR3 contains 17 residues. The CDR3 DNA reads as TGTGCCAGCAGTCCCCTGGCGACCACAGGGAACACCGGGGAGCTGTTTTTT. Translated: CASSPLATTGNTGELFF.

This clonotype was counted between two and nine times. The rearrangement joins TRBV5-1 to TRBJ2-1; tentatively, D is TRBD1 (5 bases). Germline lookup yields CDR1 SGHRS and CDR2 YFSETQ. Trimming took off 4 bases at V and 6 bases at J, with 17 bases between the two ends. The CDR3 has 15 residues. The CDR3 region is CASSLDHIRGNEQFF. CDR3 in DNA: TGCGCCAGCAGCCTCGACCACATAAGGGGCAATGAGCAGTTCTTC. Complete variable domain (other parts from reference TRBV5-1 and TRBJ2-1): KAGVTQTPRYLIKTRGQQVTLSCSPISGHRSVSWYQQTPGQGLQFLFEYFSETQRNKGNFPGRFSGRQFSNSRSEMNVSTLELGDSALYLCASSLDHIRGNEQFFGPGTRLTVL.

In this sample, this clonotype turned up a few times. The rearrangement joins TRBV20-1 to TRBJ2-5, with 7 bases fitting TRBD2. CDR3 length: 13 residues. Germline V CDR1 and CDR2: DFQATT, SNEGSKA (reference sequence). V dropped 1 base and J dropped 5; count of bases not matched to a gene: 4. The CDR3 DNA reads TGCAGTGCTAGAGCTTGGGGGGGGGAGACCCAGTACTTC. It translates to CSARAWGGETQYF.

A word on this clonotype: A single base separates this from a much larger clone, so it may be a read error. The chain joins TRBV29-1 to TRBJ2-7; 7 nucleotides agree with TRBD1. Germline V CDR1 and CDR2: SQVTM, ANQGSEA. CDR3 length: 13 amino acids. With V trimmed by 3 bases and J by 2 bases, 4 bases remained unmatched. Here the CDR3 reads CSVEGTVAYEQYF. The CDR3 DNA follows: TGCAGCGTTGAGGGGACAGTAGCCTACGAGCAGTACTTC.

The sample holds a few counts of this clonotype. The chain carries TRBV27 and TRBJ1-1; D perhaps matches TRBD1 (5 bases). The length of the CDR3 is 16 residues. Trimming left V 2 bases short and J 1 base short, with 14 bases between. In germline, CDR1 is MNHEY, CDR2 SMNVEV (reference sequence). CDR3 bases: TGTGCCAGCAGTTTAATGGGACGGAGGAGGAACACTGAAGCTTTCTTT. Translated, it gives CASSLMGRRRNTEAFF.

The chain employs TRBV12-5 and TRBJ2-2; the D gene is possibly TRBD1 (6 bases). V lost 6 bases and J 1 base, leaving 12 bases between the germline ends. CDR1 and CDR2 (germline): LGHNT, FRNRAP. This CDR3 is 15 amino acids long. The CDR3 region has the DNA TGTGCTAGTGGACCGGGACATATGAACACCGGGGAGCTGTTTTTT. It encodes CASGPGHMNTGELFF.

V gene TRBV28 combines with J gene TRBJ2-1; D perhaps matches TRBD2 (5 bases). The CDR3 runs 14 residues. Germline V gene sequence: CDR1 MDHEN, CDR2 SYDVKM. V was shortened by 2 bases and J by 7 bases, with 12 bases between the two germline ends. The DNA for the CDR3 is TGTGCCAGCAGTTTACCCAGCGGTATGAATGAGCAGTTCTTC. It translates to CASSLPSGMNEQFF.

This clonotype was seen a few times. The rearrangement links TRBV5-8 to TRBJ1-2; D possibly corresponds to TRBD1 (5 bases). Trimming shortened V by 3 bases and J by 4 bases, and 13 bases separated the two germline ends. Looked up from germline, CDR1 is SGHTS and CDR2 is YDEGEE. The CDR3 has 14 amino acids. The chain's CDR3 is CASSWTWDGYGYTF. Here the CDR3 DNA reads TGTGCCAGCAGCTGGACTTGGGACGGCTATGGCTACACCTTC.

This clonotype has at least ten counts. The J gene is TRBJ2-3, the V gene TRBV10-3; 13 bases match TRBD2. The CDR3 is 17 residues long. V was clipped by 2 bases and J by 6 bases; unmatched bases: 8. Germline V gene sequence: CDR1 ENHRY, CDR2 SYGVKD. CDR3 sequence reads: CAISERRLAGGSDTQYF. CDR3 DNA: TGTGCCATCAGTGAGCGTAGACTAGCGGGGGGTTCGGATACGCAGTATTTT.

This clonotype was recorded at least ten times. The CDR3 reads CASSYLTGGAKTQYF. DNA of the CDR3: TGTGCCAGCAGCTACCTGACAGGGGGCGCGAAGACCCAGTACTTC. The V gene is TRBV7-8, the J gene TRBJ2-5; 10 bases are shared with TRBD1. Germline assignment: CDR1 SGHVS and CDR2 FQNEAQ. The CDR3 extends over 15 amino acids. V was clipped by 4 bases and J by 6 bases; unmatched bases: 8.

V and J are TRBV4-2 and TRBJ1-6, with D uncertain. Germline CDR1 reads LGHNA; CDR2 reads YNFKEQ. The CDR3 contains 13 residues. V gave up 4 bases and J gave up 10 bases, with 11 bases separating them. DNA for the CDR3: TGTGCCAGCAGCCGCGGTTCCCAATCACCCCTCCACTTT. Translation: CASSRGSQSPLHF.

There are a few counts of this clonotype. J is TRBJ2-1 and V is TRBV6-2 or TRBV6-3; perhaps TRBD2 as D (5 bases). Germline V CDR1 and CDR2: MNHEY, SVGEGT. V lost 8 bases and J lost 6, with 14 bases in between. The CDR3 has 13 amino acids. In nucleotides, the CDR3 is TGTGCCAGCTCTATTACTAGGATCAATGAGCAGTTCTTC. It yields the protein CASSITRINEQFF.

In its sample, this clonotype was seen once. The chain has TRBV2 and TRBJ2-7; D is perhaps TRBD1 (6 bases). Germline V lookup: CDR1 SNHLY, CDR2 FYNNEI. V was clipped by 5 bases and J by 5 bases, with 19 bases between them. The CDR3 has 15 residues. In DNA, the CDR3 is TGTGCCAGCAGTCCCACCGATGGAACAGGGAACGAGCAGTACTTC. The encoded protein is CASSPTDGTGNEQYF.

This clonotype was counted at least ten times. The V and J genes are TRBV6-2 or TRBV6-3 and TRBJ2-1, with a weak D call TRBD1 (6 bases). Germline V lookup: CDR1 MNHEY, CDR2 SVGEGT. The CDR3 length is 11 residues. The V and J ends lost 9 bases and 8 bases respectively, with 11 bases between them. The CDR3 nucleotides read TGTGCCAGAACCCCAGGGGATGAGCAGTTCTTC. Protein product: CARTPGDEQFF.

This clonotype was seen only a few times. The V call is TRBV6-6, the J call TRBJ2-7; D not resolved. V lost 6 bases and J 3 bases, leaving 12 bases between the germline ends. This CDR3 is 13 amino acids long. CDR1 is MNHNY and CDR2 is SVGAGI in the germline V gene (reference sequence). CDR3 nucleotide sequence: TGTGCCAGCAGCCGATCCGACAACTACGAGCAGTACTTC. This gives the protein CASSRSDNYEQYF.

The chain links TRBV2 to TRBJ2-5; 9 bases fit TRBD2. The CDR3 spans 16 residues. Germline lookup yields CDR1 SNHLY and CDR2 FYNNEI. Unmatched junction bases numbered 15, after V lost 7 bases and J lost 6 bases. The CDR3, as DNA: TGTGCCAGCACCGAACGTAGTAGCGGGGGTGGTCAGACCCAGTACTTC. Protein product: CASTERSSGGGQTQYF.

This clonotype was seen at least ten times. V and J are TRBV27 and TRBJ2-7; 7 nucleotides align to TRBD1. The CDR3 extends over 14 amino acids. The V segment lost 7 bases and the J segment 0 bases; nucleotides outside the gene matches: 6. Germline-derived CDR1 and CDR2 are MNHEY and SMNVEV (reference sequence). This CDR3 is CASTRTGSSYEQYF. CDR3 nucleotides: TGTGCCAGCACGAGGACAGGTAGCTCCTACGAGCAGTACTTC.